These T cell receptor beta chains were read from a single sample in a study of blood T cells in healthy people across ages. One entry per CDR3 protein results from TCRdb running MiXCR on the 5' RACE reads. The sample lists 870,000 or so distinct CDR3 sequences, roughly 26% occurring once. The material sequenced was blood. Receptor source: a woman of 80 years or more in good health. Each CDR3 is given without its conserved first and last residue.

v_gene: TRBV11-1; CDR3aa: ASSPGHQVLYTQY
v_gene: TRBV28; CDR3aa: ASSLGEDQPQH
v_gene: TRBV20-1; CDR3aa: SATRGGRIEKLF
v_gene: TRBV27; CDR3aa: ASSSFGTSRRWGANVLT
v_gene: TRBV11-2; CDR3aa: ASSFQRGPRDEQF
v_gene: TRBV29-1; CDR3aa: SASLGSGANVLT
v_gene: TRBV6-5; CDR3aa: ASKSEPNYGYT
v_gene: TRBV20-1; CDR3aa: SASRPGGPQH
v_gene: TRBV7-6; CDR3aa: ASSLEGTYNEQF
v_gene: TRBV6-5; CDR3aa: ASSYPPGTSGSQGETQY
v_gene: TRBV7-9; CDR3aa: ATAREGQSNEKLF
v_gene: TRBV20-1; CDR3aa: SARVENNSPLH